Listed below are T cell receptor beta chains from one sample, sequenced in a study of blood T cell repertoires in COVID-19. Profiled with immunoSEQ multiplex PCR; TCRdb holds only in-frame clones, not every one. The sample comprises around 130,000 clones, about 88% of which are singletons, and around 2.3% rests with the top ten. The sample consisted of peripheral blood. Receptor source: a human donor with COVID-19, enrolled during active disease. The donor label of this sample is uncertain. CDR3s include the opening cysteine and the closing phenylalanine or tryptophan. D genes are given only for firm matches. Only part of the rows carry a size: once, few, many, or a class if the clone is expanded.

cdr3_length,d_call,j_call,clone_size,v_call,cdr3_nt,cdr3_aa
14,.,TRBJ1-2,.,TRBV10-3,TGTGCCATCAGTGAGTCGTCAGGGTCGAATGGCTACACCTTC,CAISESSGSNGYTF
14,.,TRBJ2-5,.,TRBV7-9,TGTGCCAGCAGCACGCGGGGAACCGAAGAGACCCAGTACTTC,CASSTRGTEETQYF
13,.,TRBJ2-3,.,TRBV2,TGTGCCAGCAGCCTTGTCCGCGCAGATACGCAGTATTTT,CASSLVRADTQYF
17,TRBD2,TRBJ2-1,.,TRBV7-8,TGTGCCAGCAGCTTATTGGGGACACTAGCGGGGCGAAATGAGCAGTTCTTC,CASSLLGTLAGRNEQFF
16,.,TRBJ2-3,.,TRBV5-1,TGCGCCAGCAGCTTGGGGAACAGCTATAGCACAGATACGCAGTATTTT,CASSLGNSYSTDTQYF
14,TRBD1,TRBJ1-1,.,TRBV30,TGTGCCTGGAGTGGACAGGGCGGTTCCGCTGAAGCTTTCTTT,CAWSGQGGSAEAFF
15,.,TRBJ2-7,.,TRBV7-2,TGTGCCAGCAGCACCTTGTCAGGGGCCATCTACGAGCAGTACTTC,CASSTLSGAIYEQYF
15,.,TRBJ1-2,.,TRBV10-3,TGTGCCATCAGTGCGGACGGAGGTAGAAACTATGGCTACACCTTC,CAISADGGRNYGYTF
15,TRBD2,TRBJ2-3,.,TRBV5-1,TGCGCCAGCAGCTTGTACGGGGGGAAGACAGATACGCAGTATTTT,CASSLYGGKTDTQYF
15,TRBD2,TRBJ2-5,.,TRBV28,TGTGCCACCTTAGCGAGCGGGGGTCCCCAAGAGACCCAGTACTTC,CATLASGGPQETQYF
14,TRBD1,TRBJ2-7,.,TRBV9,TGTGCCAGCAGCGCCGGGACAGCGATGGGCGAGCAGTACTTC,CASSAGTAMGEQYF
14,TRBD1,TRBJ1-1,.,TRBV19,TGTGCCAGCACTCGACAGGGCGTCGGCACTGAAGCTTTCTTT,CASTRQGVGTEAFF
15,TRBD1,TRBJ1-5,.,TRBV9,TGTGCCAGCAGCGCGGACAGGGGGGGCGGTCAGCCCCAGCATTTT,CASSADRGGGQPQHF
15,TRBD1,TRBJ2-1,.,TRBV11-3,TGTGCCAGCAGCCTATGGACAGGGGAGTTAAATGAGCAGTTCTTC,CASSLWTGELNEQFF
15,.,TRBJ1-4,.,TRBV29-1,TGCAGCGTTGAAGACCGGGGACACACTAATGAAAAACTGTTTTTT,CSVEDRGHTNEKLFF
15,.,TRBJ1-1,.,TRBV10-3,TGTGCCATCAGTGAGATTGGAGGCCTGAACACTGAAGCTTTCTTT,CAISEIGGLNTEAFF
15,.,TRBJ2-1,.,TRBV5-4,TGTGCCAGCACCGCGGAGGGCCTATGGCCCAATGAGCAGTTCTTC,CASTAEGLWPNEQFF
13,TRBD1,TRBJ1-2,.,TRBV7-3,TGTGCCAGCAGCCAGACAGGGGACTATGGCTACACCTTC,CASSQTGDYGYTF
13,.,TRBJ1-1,.,TRBV4-1,TGCGCCAGCAGCCACCACCGACAGCCTGAAGCTTTCTTT,CASSHHRQPEAFF
14,TRBD2,TRBJ2-3,.,TRBV24-1,TGTGCCACCAGCCCCCGGGGGGGTGAAGATACGCAGTATTTT,CATSPRGGEDTQYF
15,.,TRBJ2-7,.,TRBV6-1,TGTGCCAGCAGTGAATATAGGACGGGGGCCTACGAGCAGTACTTC,CASSEYRTGAYEQYF
15,TRBD2,TRBJ2-7,.,TRBV19,TGTGCCAGTAGAAGGACTAGCGGGGCATCCTACGAGCAGTACTTC,CASRRTSGASYEQYF
14,.,TRBJ2-7,many,TRBV2,TGTGCCAGCAGTGTCCCCAGTGGTTCCTACGAGCAGTACTTC,CASSVPSGSYEQYF
16,TRBD1,TRBJ1-2,.,TRBV3-1/TRBV3-2,TGTGCCAGCAGCCAGGACGTCACAGGGGGCGGCTATGGCTACACCTTC,CASSQDVTGGGYGYTF
13,TRBD1,TRBJ1-1,.,TRBV9,TGTGCCAGCAGCGCCGACAGGGGACGGGCTGAATCATTT,CASSADRGRAESF
14,.,TRBJ2-7,.,TRBV10-2,TGCGCCAGCAGAGAAACAGGAGTGTCCTACGAGCAGTACTTC,CASRETGVSYEQYF
15,TRBD2,TRBJ2-5,.,TRBV6-6,TGTGCCAGCAGTTACTCCGCGGGGGGTGAGGAGACCCAGTACTTC,CASSYSAGGEETQYF
15,TRBD1,TRBJ1-1,.,TRBV18,TGTGCCAGCTCACCTCAAGGGACAGGGGGCACTGAAGCTTTCTTT,CASSPQGTGGTEAFF
13,.,TRBJ2-1,.,TRBV10-1,TGCGCCAGCGGCGGGACCTCCTACAATGAGCAGTTCTTC,CASGGTSYNEQFF
16,TRBD1,TRBJ1-3,.,TRBV27,TGTGCCAGCCTAAGACAGGGAGACGTTCCTGGAAACACCATATATTTT,CASLRQGDVPGNTIYF
15,.,TRBJ2-5,.,TRBV24-1,TGTGCCACCAGTGCCCATGGGACTGTCCAAGAGACCCAGTACTTC,CATSAHGTVQETQYF
13,.,TRBJ2-3,.,TRBV7-9,TGTGCCAGCAGCCCGAAGAGGGAGGATACGCAGTATTTT,CASSPKREDTQYF
13,TRBD1,TRBJ2-4,.,TRBV12-3/TRBV12-4,TGTGCCAGCAGTTTCAGGGCAGGGGGCATTCAGTACTTC,CASSFRAGGIQYF
13,.,TRBJ2-1,.,TRBV18,TGTGCCAGCTCACCACGGAGGGCCAATGAGCAGTTCTTC,CASSPRRANEQFF
16,TRBD2,TRBJ2-1,.,TRBV5-1,TGCGCCAGCTATACGATAAGGACTAGCGCCCTCGGGGAGCAGTTCTTC,CASYTIRTSALGEQFF
14,TRBD1,TRBJ1-6,.,TRBV3-1/TRBV3-2,TGTGCCAGTACCCCCGGGACAGGAGGCTCACCCCTCCACTTT,CASTPGTGGSPLHF
15,.,TRBJ2-1,.,TRBV5-1,TGCGCCAGCAGCTTGGGCGGAGGGATGTACAATGAGCAGTTCTTC,CASSLGGGMYNEQFF
14,.,TRBJ2-5,.,TRBV6-2/TRBV6-3,TGTGCCAGCAGTCCAAGGTCGGCGGGGGAGACCCAGTACTTC,CASSPRSAGETQYF
17,TRBD1,TRBJ1-2,.,TRBV9,TGTGCCAGCAGCGTAGCGCCGGGACAGGGGGCAGTCTATGGCTACACCTTC,CASSVAPGQGAVYGYTF
15,.,TRBJ1-4,once,TRBV19,TGTGCCAGTAGTATTTTGTTGGAGATCGGTGAAAAACTGTTTTTT,CASSILLEIGEKLFF
15,.,TRBJ2-5,once,TRBV24-1,TGTGCCACCAGTGATTTGCCGGGGGGCGGCGAGACCCAGTACTTC,CATSDLPGGGETQYF
14,TRBD1,TRBJ1-2,.,TRBV19,TGTGCCAGTAGTGCCTCGGGACAGGGAGGCGGCTACACCTTC,CASSASGQGGGYTF
16,TRBD1,TRBJ2-2,.,TRBV5-1,TGCGCCAGCAGCTTGACGGGACAGGGAGTTACCGGGGAGCTGTTTTTT,CASSLTGQGVTGELFF
17,TRBD2,TRBJ2-1,.,TRBV3-1/TRBV3-2,TGTGCCAGCAGCTTGCGGACTAGCGGAGTCGATTACAATGAGCAGTTCTTC,CASSLRTSGVDYNEQFF
14,TRBD1,TRBJ2-7,few,TRBV10-1,TGCGCCAGCGCACCGGGACAGCGACCCTACGAGCAGTACTTC,CASAPGQRPYEQYF
16,TRBD2,TRBJ2-3,.,TRBV3-1/TRBV3-2,TGTGCCAGCAGCCAAGGGGTTAGCCGGGGGGCAGATACGCAGTATTTT,CASSQGVSRGADTQYF
15,.,TRBJ1-5,.,TRBV5-5,TGTGCCAGCAGCTTGGCGGCAGGGATCAATCAGCCCCAGCATTTT,CASSLAAGINQPQHF
17,.,TRBJ2-1,.,TRBV30,TGTGCCTGGAGGGCCTGGGGAGCGGACCCCTCCTACAATGAGCAGTTCTTC,CAWRAWGADPSYNEQFF
16,TRBD1,TRBJ1-1,.,TRBV24-1,TGTGCCACCAGTGGTAGGATCGACAGGGGAAGGACTGAAGCTTTCTTT,CATSGRIDRGRTEAFF
18,TRBD2,TRBJ2-1,.,TRBV2,TGTGCCAGCAGTATCCACCACCCTAGCGGGGGCCCTTACAATGAGCAGTTCTTC,CASSIHHPSGGPYNEQFF
15,.,TRBJ2-7,.,TRBV11-3,TGTGCCAGCAGCTATAGCGGAGAGGCAGCCTACGAGCAGTACTTC,CASSYSGEAAYEQYF
16,.,TRBJ1-6,.,TRBV5-1,TGCGCCAGCAGCTTGGCCTCGGGACGGGGGGATTCACCCCTCCACTTT,CASSLASGRGDSPLHF
15,TRBD1,TRBJ1-4,.,TRBV5-1,TGCGCCAGCAGCTTCCGGACAGGGGAGGATGAAAAACTGTTTTTT,CASSFRTGEDEKLFF
16,TRBD1,TRBJ1-4,.,TRBV7-6,TGTGCCAGCAGCTGGGGAGACAGGGGGTCAGGGGAAAAACTGTTTTTT,CASSWGDRGSGEKLFF
14,TRBD1,TRBJ2-1,.,TRBV19,TGTGCCAGTAACCCGGGACAGTACTACAATGAGCAGTTCTTC,CASNPGQYYNEQFF
15,.,TRBJ1-3,.,TRBV5-1,TGCGCCAGCAGGGGCAGTGGCGCATCTGGAAACACCATATATTTT,CASRGSGASGNTIYF
13,.,TRBJ1-1,once,TRBV6-5,TGTGCCAGCAGTTTAGGGGAGGACACTGAAGCTTTCTTT,CASSLGEDTEAFF
15,.,TRBJ1-1,.,TRBV6-5,TGTGCCAGCAATACCCGCGGGGGAGTGAACACTGAAGCTTTCTTT,CASNTRGGVNTEAFF
12,.,TRBJ1-1,.,TRBV5-6,TGTGCCAGCAGCTCCTGGGGGGGAGAAGCTTTCTTT,CASSSWGGEAFF
14,.,TRBJ1-1,.,TRBV10-3,TGTGCCATCAGCGCTGGACAGATAAACACTGAAGCTTTCTTT,CAISAGQINTEAFF